The 25 T cell receptor beta chains reported below all come from one sample, sequenced in a study of blood T cell repertoires in COVID-19. TCRdb's copy holds only in-frame clones and misses some; the assay was immunoSEQ multiplex PCR. The profile shows about 140,000 clones, 70% to 80% of them singletons. The sequencing input was peripheral blood. These receptors came from a woman older than 75 with active or convalescent COVID-19.

This clone was detected only a few times. This chain connects TRBV30 to TRBJ1-1, with D hard to call. CDR3 size: 16 residues. V was pared by 3 bases and J by 1 base, with 18 bases between. Germline values: CDR1 GTSNPN, CDR2 SVGIG (reference sequence). CDR3 nucleotides: TGTGCCTGGAGGGGTCTGGGAGCAGTCTCGAACACTGAAGCTTTCTTT. It yields the protein CAWRGLGAVSNTEAFF.

The V call is TRBV5-1, the J call TRBJ2-1, with 12 bases identical to TRBD2. The CDR3 spans 15 residues. Looked up from germline, CDR1 is SGHRS and CDR2 is YFSETQ. V lost 2 bases to trimming and J lost 7 bases; unmatched junction nucleotides: 4. For the CDR3, the DNA is TGCGCCAGCAGCTTAGGACTAGCGGGGTGGAATGAGCAGTTCTTC. Translating it yields CASSLGLAGWNEQFF.

This clone has more than one count but fewer than ten. V usage is TRBV5-1 and J usage is TRBJ2-7; 9 nucleotides align to TRBD1. This CDR3 is built from 16 residues. Germline V gene lookup returns CDR1 SGHRS and CDR2 YFSETQ. J lost 0 bases, V lost 2 bases, and 6 bases had no gene match. The CDR3 bases are TGCGCCAGCAGCTTCTCCGGGACAGGGCTCTCCTACGAGCAGTACTTC. Amino acid sequence: CASSFSGTGLSYEQYF.

This clone was found a few times. This chain connects TRBV2 to TRBJ2-2, with 10 bases fitting TRBD2. The germline V gene has CDR1 SNHLY and CDR2 FYNNEI. V lost 4 bases and J lost 7; bases outside the gene matches: 6. This CDR3 comprises 15 residues. DNA of the CDR3: TGTGCCAGCAGTGCGGGGCTAGCGGGGGTCGGGGAGCTGTTTTTT. Translated, it gives CASSAGLAGVGELFF.

V and J are TRBV19 and TRBJ1-5; D is unclear. Germline loops: CDR1 LNHDA, CDR2 SQIVND (reference sequence). Trimming took 4 bases from V and 0 from J, leaving 10 bases between them. The CDR3 spans 15 residues. The CDR3 nucleotides are TGTGCCAGTAGTAAAGAAATTAATAGCAATCAGCCCCAGCATTTT. Protein sequence: CASSKEINSNQPQHF.

CDR3 in DNA: TGTGCCAGCAGGTACAGGGGCACCGGGGAGCTGTTTTTT. It codes for CASRYRGTGELFF. The chain employs TRBV3-1 (or the pseudogene TRBV3-2) and TRBJ2-2, with 7 bases lining up with TRBD1. Germline V gene sequence: CDR1 LGHDT, CDR2 YNNKEL (reference sequence). V shed 6 bases and J 4 bases; nucleotides not matched to a gene: 2. This CDR3 has 13 residues.

This chain connects TRBV27 to TRBJ2-1, with a possible D match to TRBD2 (7 bases). The ends were cut back, 6 bases at V and 5 bases at J, with 20 bases in the middle. The CDR3 sequence is 16 residues long. The germline V gene encodes CDR1 MNHEY and CDR2 SMNVEV (reference sequence). The CDR3 reads CASRIRGGGRNNEQFF. The CDR3 DNA follows: TGTGCCAGCAGAATTCGTGGGGGGGGCCGGAACAATGAGCAGTTCTTC.

The chain has TRBV15 and TRBJ2-3; 11 nucleotides align to TRBD2. J gave up 6 bases and V 6 bases, and 8 bases lay outside the gene matches. Germline CDR1 LNHNV, CDR2 YYDKDF (reference sequence). The CDR3 has 15 amino acids. For the CDR3, the DNA is TGTGCCACCAGGACCCTAGCGGGGGGAGGTGATACGCAGTATTTT. Its protein product is CATRTLAGGGDTQYF.

This clone turned up a few times. The rearrangement links TRBV11-2 to TRBJ2-7; D gene unclear. V was pared by 1 base and J by 5 bases, with 12 bases between. The CDR3 covers 14 residues. The V gene's germline CDR1 is SGHAT and CDR2 FQNNGV. The CDR3 here is CASSLGPRLHEQYF. CDR3 sequence (DNA): TGTGCCAGCAGCTTAGGTCCCAGGCTCCACGAGCAGTACTTC. Full variable domain (rest looked up from reference TRBV11-2 and TRBJ2-7): EAGVAQSPRYKIIEKRQSVAFWCNPISGHATLYWYQQILGQGPKLLIQFQNNGVVDDSQLPKDRFSAERLKGVDSTLKIQPAKLEDSAVYLCASSLGPRLHEQYFGPGTRLTVT.

This clone has just a few counts. The chain couples TRBV4-1 to TRBJ2-7, with 9 bases aligning to TRBD1. This CDR3 comprises 15 residues. Germline-derived CDR1 and CDR2 are MGHRA and YSYEKL. V lost 3 bases and J lost 3; bases outside the gene matches: 6. In DNA form, the CDR3 reads TGCGCCAGCAGCCAGGGGGAGACAGGGGGCTACGAGCAGTACTTC. This translates into CASSQGETGGYEQYF.

This chain joins TRBV6-5 and TRBJ1-5, with 10 bases that match TRBD1. CDR3 length: 15 amino acids. Germline lookup yields CDR1 MNHEY and CDR2 SVGAGI. V was pared by 10 bases and J by 6 bases, with 12 bases of the junction left unmatched. DNA for the CDR3: TGTGCCACCCAGGGAGACAGGGGGCATAGTCAGCCCCAGCATTTT. Residues: CATQGDRGHSQPQHF.

The V call is TRBV20-1, the J call TRBJ2-3, with 11 bases fitting TRBD2. The ends lost 3 bases at V and 4 bases at J; junction bases unmatched: 6. Germline CDR1 reads DFQATT; CDR2 reads SNEGSKA (reference sequence). This CDR3 is built from 15 residues. This chain's CDR3 is CSASVISGGADTQYF. The CDR3 nucleotides are TGCAGTGCTAGTGTTATTAGCGGGGGGGCAGATACGCAGTATTTT.

The CDR3 reads CASSSPTMASGSYEQYF. The CDR3 DNA is TGTGCCAGCAGTTCCCCTACTATGGCTAGCGGGTCCTACGAGCAGTACTTC. This chain uses TRBV28 with TRBJ2-7; TRBD2 aligns across 8 bases. V lost 4 bases, J lost 1 base, and 12 bases stayed unmatched. Looked up from germline, CDR1 is MDHEN and CDR2 is SYDVKM. There are 17 residues in the CDR3.

The chain joins TRBV19 to TRBJ1-2, with D perhaps TRBD1 (6 bases). Trimming cost V 7 bases and J 6 bases, with 15 bases left between them. Per the germline V gene, CDR1 is LNHDA and CDR2 is SQIVND (reference sequence). This CDR3 contains 13 residues. The CDR3 nucleotides are TGTGCCAGTAACGGACAGTTGATTGATGGCTACACCTTC. Protein product: CASNGQLIDGYTF.

The V and J genes are TRBV4-1 and TRBJ1-1; TRBD1 matches 7 bases. CDR1 and CDR2 (germline): MGHRA, YSYEKL. V was clipped by 3 bases and J by 6 bases; unmatched bases: 10. CDR3 length: 15 amino acids. The CDR3 DNA reads TGCGCCAGCAGCCACTCTATCACAGGGGTTTCTGAAGCTTTCTTT. Protein: CASSHSITGVSEAFF.

The J gene is TRBJ2-1, the V gene TRBV9; 10 bases match TRBD2. This CDR3 has 15 residues. The junction had 3 bases not matched to a gene; V was cut back by 5 bases and J by 1 base. Germline assignment: CDR1 SGDLS and CDR2 YYNGEE. The CDR3 DNA sequence: TGTGCCAGCAGGGCTAGCGGGGGTTCCTACAATGAGCAGTTCTTC. Its translation is CASRASGGSYNEQFF.

This chain links TRBV9 with TRBJ2-2; perhaps TRBD2 as D (6 bases). This CDR3 has 15 residues. Trimming cost V 2 bases and J 4 bases, with 12 bases left between them. Germline CDR1 and CDR2: SGDLS and YYNGEE. CDR3 in DNA: TGTGCCAGCAGCGTCGCCACAGCGGGCACCGGGGAGCTGTTTTTT. Translation: CASSVATAGTGELFF.

The chain joins TRBV19 to TRBJ1-2, with D perhaps TRBD1 (5 bases). Trimming took off 4 bases at V and 3 bases at J, with 18 bases between the two ends. Germline V gene lookup returns CDR1 LNHDA and CDR2 SQIVND (reference sequence). The CDR3 has 16 amino acids. This CDR3 is CASSSRIPDSHYGYTF. In DNA, the CDR3 is TGTGCCAGTAGTAGTAGGATACCTGACAGTCACTATGGCTACACCTTC.

This clone was observed a few times. The genes are TRBV28 and TRBJ1-1; 8 bases are shared with TRBD1. J lost 6 bases, V lost 6 bases, and 12 bases had no gene match. CDR3 size: 15 residues. Germline V gives CDR1 MDHEN, CDR2 SYDVKM. The CDR3 sequence: CASSSFTGGLAEAFF. CDR3 DNA sequence: TGTGCCAGCAGCTCATTCACAGGGGGTTTGGCTGAAGCTTTCTTT.

The CDR3 protein is CASSKGQERTEAFF. CDR3 nucleotides: TGTGCCAGTAGTAAAGGACAAGAGAGGACTGAAGCTTTCTTT. V and J are TRBV19 and TRBJ1-1; the D gene is possibly TRBD1 (5 bases). The V end was cut by 4 bases, the J end by 5 bases, with 14 bases between. The CDR3 contains 14 residues. The V gene's germline CDR1 is LNHDA and CDR2 SQIVND (reference sequence). The full variable domain, in which reference TRBV19 and TRBJ1-1 provide the parts outside the CDR3, is DGGITQSPKYLFRKEGQNVTLSCEQNLNHDAMYWYRQDPGQGLRLIYYSQIVNDFQKGDIAEGYSVSREKKESFPLTVTSAQKNPTAFYLCASSKGQERTEAFFGQGTRLTVV.

The genes are TRBV29-1 and TRBJ2-2; TRBD2 might be the D (5 bases). In germline, CDR1 is SQVTM, CDR2 ANQGSEA. This CDR3 has 15 amino acids. The V end was cut by 0 bases, the J end by 7 bases, with 15 bases between. The CDR3 DNA reads TGCAGCGTTGAAGATGCACGGGGAAGTGGCGGGGAGCTGTTTTTT. It translates to CSVEDARGSGGELFF.

The V and J genes are TRBV19 and TRBJ2-2; D may be TRBD1 (6 bases). CDR3 size: 17 residues. Between the trimmed V and J ends, which lost 6 bases and 0 bases, there was a span of 17 bases. From germline, CDR1 is LNHDA and CDR2 SQIVND (reference sequence). CDR3 loop: CASRGQFTIANTGELFF. DNA for the CDR3: TGTGCCAGTAGAGGACAGTTTACTATCGCGAACACCGGGGAGCTGTTTTTT.

The chain combines TRBV29-1 with TRBJ2-5; 9 positions match TRBD2. CDR3 size: 14 residues. Germline V gives CDR1 SQVTM, CDR2 ANQGSEA. Unmatched junction bases numbered 8, after V lost 4 bases and J lost 5 bases. CDR3 loop: CSVARGGAKETQYF. The CDR3 nucleotides are TGCAGCGTTGCTCGCGGGGGGGCCAAGGAGACCCAGTACTTC.

J is TRBJ1-4 and V is TRBV5-1; tentatively, D is TRBD1 (5 bases). The CDR3 totals 14 residues. V gave up 0 bases and J gave up 4 bases, with 7 bases separating them. Germline V gene data show CDR1 as SGHRS and CDR2 as YFSETQ. The DNA for the CDR3 is TGCGCCAGCAGCTTGGACAGGAGTAATGAAAAACTGTTTTTT. Its translation: CASSLDRSNEKLFF.

V and J are TRBV12-3 or TRBV12-4 and TRBJ1-2; 9 bases are a match to TRBD1. V lost 5 bases to trimming and J lost 8 bases; unmatched junction nucleotides: 3. This CDR3 has 12 amino acids. The CDR3 bases are TGTGCCAGCAGTGGACAGGGGTGGGGCTACACCTTC. Its protein product is CASSGQGWGYTF.